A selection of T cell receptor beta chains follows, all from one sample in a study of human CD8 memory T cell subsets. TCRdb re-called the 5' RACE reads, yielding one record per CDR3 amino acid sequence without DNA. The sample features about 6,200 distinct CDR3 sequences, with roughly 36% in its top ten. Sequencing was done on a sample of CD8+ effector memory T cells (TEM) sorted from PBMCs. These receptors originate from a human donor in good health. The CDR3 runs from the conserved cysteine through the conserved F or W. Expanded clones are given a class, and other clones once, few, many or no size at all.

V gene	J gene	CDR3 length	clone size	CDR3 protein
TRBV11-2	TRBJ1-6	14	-	CASSSWGSNSPLHF
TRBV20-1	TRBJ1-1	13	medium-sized	CSARGTGHTEAFF
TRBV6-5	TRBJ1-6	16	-	CASSYSSGSHNSPLHF
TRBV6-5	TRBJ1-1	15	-	CASSSSIRGGTEAFF
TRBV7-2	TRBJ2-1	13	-	CASSLAEHNEQFF
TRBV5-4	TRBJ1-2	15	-	CASSLGGAENYGYTF
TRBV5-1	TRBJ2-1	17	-	CASSFLSGGAVDNEQFF
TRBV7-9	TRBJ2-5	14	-	CASSLPYPAETQYF
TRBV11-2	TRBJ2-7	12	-	CASSPTGPEQYF
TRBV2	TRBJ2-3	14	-	CASSSGLASDTQYF
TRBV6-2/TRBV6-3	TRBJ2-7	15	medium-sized	CASSYSYREIDEQYF
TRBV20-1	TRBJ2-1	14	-	CSARRGSGYNEQFF
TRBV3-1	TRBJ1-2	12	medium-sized	CASSQAEYGYTF
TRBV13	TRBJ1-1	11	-	CASSYYTEAFF
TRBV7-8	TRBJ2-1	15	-	CASSSPSSAHNEQFF
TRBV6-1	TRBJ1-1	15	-	CASSVSGTGPAEAFF
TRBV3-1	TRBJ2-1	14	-	CASSRQGGYNEQFF
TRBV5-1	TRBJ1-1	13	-	CASRWTENTEAFF
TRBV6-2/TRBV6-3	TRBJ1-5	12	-	CASSSQHQPQHF
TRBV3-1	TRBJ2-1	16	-	CASSPLRGQGYNEQFF
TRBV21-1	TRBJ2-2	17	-	CASSNLGGYPNTGELFF
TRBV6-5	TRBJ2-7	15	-	CASSYGTGGIYEQYF
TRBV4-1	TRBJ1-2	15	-	CASSQGWGADYGYTF
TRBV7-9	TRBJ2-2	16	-	CASSLYRGPNTGELFF
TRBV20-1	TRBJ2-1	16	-	CSARSIRDYSYNEQFF
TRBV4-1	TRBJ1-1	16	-	CASRGTETGVNTEAFF
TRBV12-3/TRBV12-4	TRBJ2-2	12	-	CASSRGTGELFF
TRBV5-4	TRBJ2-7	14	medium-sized	CASSRREGRDEQYF
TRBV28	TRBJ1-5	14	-	CASSDTDSNQPQHF
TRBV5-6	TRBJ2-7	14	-	CASSVVGQEDEQYF
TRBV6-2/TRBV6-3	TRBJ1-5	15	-	CASSLAWGPNQPQHF
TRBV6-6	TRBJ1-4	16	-	CASSETGGATNEKLFF
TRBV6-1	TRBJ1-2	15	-	CASSALKLDSYGYTF
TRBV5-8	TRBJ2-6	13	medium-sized	CASTVRDANVLTF
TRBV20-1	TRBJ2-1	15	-	CSASPGTSGYNEQFF
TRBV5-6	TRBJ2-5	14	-	CASSLAAGKKTQYF
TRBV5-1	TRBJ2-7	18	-	CASSLGFPTGGAIGEQYF
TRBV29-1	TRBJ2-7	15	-	CSVERWDREPYEQYF
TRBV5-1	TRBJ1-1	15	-	CASSIRDTKRTEAFF
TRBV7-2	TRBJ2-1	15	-	CASSLEGASYNEQFF
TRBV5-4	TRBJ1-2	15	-	CASSSPGQGADGYTF
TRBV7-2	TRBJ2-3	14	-	CASSSTFATDTQYF
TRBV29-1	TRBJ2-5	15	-	CSVCPGTGSRETQYF
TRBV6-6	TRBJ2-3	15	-	CASSYSEASTDTQYF
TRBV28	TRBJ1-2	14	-	CASSLLGTGPGYTF
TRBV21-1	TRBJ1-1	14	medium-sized	CASSKGTGGTEAFF
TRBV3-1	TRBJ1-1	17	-	CASSQDLPGAGNTEAFF
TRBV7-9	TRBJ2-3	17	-	CASSLPFSGRAQDTQYF
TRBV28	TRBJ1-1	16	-	CASSLNTNRVNTEAFF
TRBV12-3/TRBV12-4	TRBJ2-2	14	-	CASSLAGGTGELFF
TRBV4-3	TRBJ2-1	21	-	CASSQDLLGRTNLFSYNEQFF
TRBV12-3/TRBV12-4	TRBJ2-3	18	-	CASSSGLAGGPGTDTQYF
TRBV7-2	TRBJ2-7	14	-	CASSEGSFAYEQYF